This T cell receptor beta chain was observed in a study of human T cells and chemical hapten exposure. Background on the study: Across the whole study, which lasted around 25 weeks, patients were given diphenylcyclopropenone on the scalp once a week.

TCRdb passed the RACE reads through MiXCR, listing each CDR3 protein once. This repertoire shows fewer than 300,000 distinct CDR3 sequences, more than 6.5% found once; its top ten account for approximately 2.3%. The time point here: pre-sensitization, week 0. The treatment here: therapeutic diphenylcyclopropenone sensitization with weekly scalp DPC. Germline lookup yields CDR1 SGHTS and CDR2 YDEGEE. The CDR3 is 15 amino acids. Trimming cost V 4 bases and J 0 bases, with 13 bases left between them. The chain couples TRBV5-8 to TRBJ2-5; a possible D gene is TRBD2 (6 bases). The sequencing used whole blood, collected in connection with sensitization to the hapten diphenylcyclopropenone (DPC). The receptor was derived from a woman aged 40 to 50 with alopecia areata. Some clones in this sample may be carry-over from other donors' samples. The CDR3 sequence: CASSPGTSYQETQYF. CDR3 nucleotide sequence: TGTGCCAGCAGCCCTGGGACTTCGTACCAAGAGACCCAGTACTTC.